A selection of T cell receptor beta chains follows, all from one sample in a study of blood T cell repertoires in COVID-19. Generated by immunoSEQ multiplex PCR, the TCRdb table keeps only in-frame clones and is missing some. The data contain some 240,000 clones, more than 80% of them singletons. Sequences were obtained from peripheral blood. Receptor source: a woman of 80 years or more with COVID-19, enrolled during active disease. Both conserved end residues are part of each CDR3. The order of the fields is D gene, J gene, V gene, clone size, CDR3 protein, CDR3 DNA. The D gene is left open where the match is weak. Clone size appears in some rows only: once, few, many, or a class for an expanded clone.

d_call: NA; j_call: TRBJ2-4; v_call: TRBV20-1; clone_size: NA; cdr3_aa: CSAPLGNIQYF; cdr3_nt: TGCAGTGCCCCACTTGGAAACATTCAGTACTTC
d_call: TRBD1; j_call: TRBJ1-6; v_call: TRBV5-1; clone_size: NA; cdr3_aa: CASSPGQRNSPLHF; cdr3_nt: TGCGCCAGCAGCCCGGGACAGAGGAATTCACCCCTCCACTTT
d_call: NA; j_call: TRBJ1-4; v_call: TRBV29-1; clone_size: few; cdr3_aa: CSVEPRVGEKLFF; cdr3_nt: TGCAGCGTTGAGCCCAGGGTCGGTGAAAAACTGTTTTTT
d_call: TRBD1; j_call: TRBJ1-5; v_call: TRBV28; clone_size: NA; cdr3_aa: CASGRGQGGQPQHF; cdr3_nt: TGTGCCAGTGGACGCGGACAGGGAGGTCAGCCCCAGCATTTT
d_call: NA; j_call: TRBJ2-7; v_call: TRBV7-2; clone_size: NA; cdr3_aa: CASSLAGGFLPSYF; cdr3_nt: TGTGCCAGCAGCTTAGCGGGGGGATTTCTCCCAAGCTACTTC
d_call: NA; j_call: TRBJ1-1; v_call: TRBV18; clone_size: NA; cdr3_aa: CASSPQTANTEAFF; cdr3_nt: TGTGCCAGCTCACCGCAAACAGCGAACACTGAAGCTTTCTTT
d_call: TRBD1; j_call: TRBJ1-4; v_call: TRBV6-2/TRBV6-3; clone_size: few; cdr3_aa: CASSYPRTGGSEKLFF; cdr3_nt: TGTGCCAGCAGTTACCCCAGGACAGGGGGTAGTGAAAAACTGTTTTTT
d_call: TRBD1; j_call: TRBJ1-2; v_call: TRBV9; clone_size: NA; cdr3_aa: CASSAGQGGNYGYTF; cdr3_nt: TGTGCCAGCAGCGCCGGACAGGGCGGGAACTATGGCTACACCTTC
d_call: TRBD2; j_call: TRBJ2-5; v_call: TRBV19; clone_size: NA; cdr3_aa: CASRPGLATWETQYF; cdr3_nt: TGTGCCAGTAGACCGGGACTAGCGACTTGGGAGACCCAGTACTTC
d_call: NA; j_call: TRBJ2-7; v_call: TRBV5-1; clone_size: NA; cdr3_aa: CASSHQTGDEQYF; cdr3_nt: TGCGCCAGCAGCCACCAGACAGGCGACGAGCAGTACTTC
d_call: NA; j_call: TRBJ2-2; v_call: TRBV9; clone_size: NA; cdr3_aa: CASSARTNTGELFF; cdr3_nt: TGTGCCAGCAGCGCCAGGACGAACACCGGGGAGCTGTTTTTT
d_call: NA; j_call: TRBJ1-2; v_call: TRBV6-5; clone_size: NA; cdr3_aa: CASSYGPGDYGYTF; cdr3_nt: TGTGCCAGCAGTTACGGCCCAGGGGACTATGGCTACACCTTC
d_call: NA; j_call: TRBJ2-7; v_call: TRBV2; clone_size: NA; cdr3_aa: CASSLRYAGGGSTYEQYF; cdr3_nt: TGTGCCAGCAGTCTCCGCTATGCTGGGGGCGGTTCTACCTACGAGCAGTACTTC
d_call: NA; j_call: TRBJ1-3; v_call: TRBV6-5; clone_size: NA; cdr3_aa: CASKGRGTGNTIYF; cdr3_nt: TGTGCCAGCAAAGGCCGGGGAACTGGAAACACCATATATTTT
d_call: NA; j_call: TRBJ1-2; v_call: TRBV5-1; clone_size: NA; cdr3_aa: CASSLSGLDYGYTF; cdr3_nt: TGCGCCAGCAGCTTGTCAGGGTTGGACTATGGCTACACCTTC
d_call: NA; j_call: TRBJ2-2; v_call: TRBV5-1; clone_size: NA; cdr3_aa: CASSPSRTAAPGELFF; cdr3_nt: TGCGCCAGCAGCCCCTCCCGGACAGCGGCGCCCGGGGAGCTGTTTTTT
d_call: TRBD1; j_call: TRBJ2-3; v_call: TRBV27; clone_size: NA; cdr3_aa: CASSRTGFSTDTQYF; cdr3_nt: TGTGCCAGCAGTCGGACAGGGTTTAGCACAGATACGCAGTATTTT
d_call: NA; j_call: TRBJ2-1; v_call: TRBV5-1; clone_size: NA; cdr3_aa: CASSRGGQTYNEQFF; cdr3_nt: TGCGCCAGCAGCCGGGGGGGACAGACCTACAATGAGCAGTTCTTC
d_call: NA; j_call: TRBJ2-5; v_call: TRBV7-8; clone_size: NA; cdr3_aa: CASSRLDYQETQYF; cdr3_nt: TGTGCCAGCAGCCGCCTGGACTATCAAGAGACCCAGTACTTC
d_call: TRBD1; j_call: TRBJ2-6; v_call: TRBV2; clone_size: NA; cdr3_aa: CATSLGQGRPGANVLTF; cdr3_nt: TGTGCCACCTCTCTGGGACAGGGGCGACCTGGGGCCAACGTCCTGACTTTC
d_call: NA; j_call: TRBJ2-3; v_call: TRBV2; clone_size: NA; cdr3_aa: CASLPDWTSYTQYF; cdr3_nt: TGTGCCAGCCTTCCGGACTGGACCTCGTATACGCAGTATTTT
d_call: NA; j_call: TRBJ1-2; v_call: TRBV28; clone_size: NA; cdr3_aa: CASSITGPGLYGYTF; cdr3_nt: TGTGCCAGCAGTATTACAGGGCCGGGCCTCTATGGCTACACCTTC
d_call: TRBD1; j_call: TRBJ1-4; v_call: TRBV28; clone_size: NA; cdr3_aa: CAAGQLLEKLFF; cdr3_nt: TGTGCCGCGGGACAGCTACTTGAAAAACTGTTTTTT
d_call: TRBD1; j_call: TRBJ1-2; v_call: TRBV2; clone_size: NA; cdr3_aa: CASLRDRGNSYGYTF; cdr3_nt: TGTGCCAGCCTCCGGGACAGGGGGAATTCATATGGCTACACCTTC
d_call: NA; j_call: TRBJ2-2; v_call: TRBV3-1/TRBV3-2; clone_size: once; cdr3_aa: CASSQEAGPGELFF; cdr3_nt: TGTGCCAGCAGCCAAGAGGCGGGTCCTGGGGAGCTGTTTTTT
d_call: TRBD2; j_call: TRBJ2-1; v_call: TRBV5-6; clone_size: NA; cdr3_aa: CASSSAGGIKEFF; cdr3_nt: TGTGCCAGCAGCTCGGCGGGGGGAATTAAGGAGTTCTTC
d_call: NA; j_call: TRBJ2-3; v_call: TRBV11-2; clone_size: NA; cdr3_aa: CASSLRGGRATDTQYF; cdr3_nt: TGTGCCAGCAGCTTAAGGGGGGGCAGGGCCACAGATACGCAGTATTTT
d_call: TRBD1; j_call: TRBJ2-2; v_call: TRBV4-1; clone_size: NA; cdr3_aa: CASSQVDRDTGELFF; cdr3_nt: TGCGCCAGCAGCCAAGTGGACAGGGACACCGGGGAGCTGTTTTTT
d_call: TRBD1; j_call: TRBJ1-6; v_call: TRBV5-5; clone_size: few; cdr3_aa: CASRLEGGLFSPLHF; cdr3_nt: TGTGCCAGCAGGTTAGAAGGGGGCTTATTTTCACCCCTCCACTTT
d_call: NA; j_call: TRBJ2-5; v_call: TRBV25-1; clone_size: NA; cdr3_aa: CASSYWGGETQYF; cdr3_nt: TGTGCCAGCAGCTACTGGGGAGGAGAGACCCAGTACTTC
d_call: NA; j_call: TRBJ1-6; v_call: TRBV6-5; clone_size: NA; cdr3_aa: CASTQAINSPLHF; cdr3_nt: TGTGCCAGCACTCAGGCCATAAATTCACCCCTCCACTTT
d_call: NA; j_call: TRBJ2-1; v_call: TRBV5-1; clone_size: NA; cdr3_aa: CASSLQGYNEQFF; cdr3_nt: TGCGCCAGCAGCTTGCAGGGATACAATGAGCAGTTCTTC
d_call: TRBD2; j_call: TRBJ2-1; v_call: TRBV3-1/TRBV3-2; clone_size: NA; cdr3_aa: CASSQVPAGVAYNEQFF; cdr3_nt: TGTGCCAGCAGCCAAGTTCCAGCGGGGGTCGCCTACAATGAGCAGTTCTTC
d_call: NA; j_call: TRBJ2-1; v_call: TRBV28; clone_size: NA; cdr3_aa: CASTTRRDEQFF; cdr3_nt: TGTGCCAGCACCACCCGTCGCGATGAGCAGTTCTTC
d_call: NA; j_call: TRBJ1-5; v_call: TRBV2; clone_size: NA; cdr3_aa: CASSVDGGNQPQHF; cdr3_nt: TGTGCCAGCAGTGTAGACGGGGGCAATCAGCCCCAGCATTTT
d_call: TRBD2; j_call: TRBJ2-7; v_call: TRBV5-1; clone_size: NA; cdr3_aa: CASSLSGDYEQYF; cdr3_nt: TGCGCCAGCAGCTTGAGCGGGGACTACGAGCAGTACTTC
d_call: NA; j_call: TRBJ1-2; v_call: TRBV2; clone_size: NA; cdr3_aa: CASSEALGTGKTNYGYTF; cdr3_nt: TGTGCCAGCAGTGAAGCGCTAGGTACAGGGAAGACTAACTATGGCTACACCTTC
d_call: NA; j_call: TRBJ2-7; v_call: TRBV5-6; clone_size: NA; cdr3_aa: CASSFRAGPAEQYF; cdr3_nt: TGTGCCAGCAGCTTCCGGGCGGGGCCCGCCGAGCAGTACTTC
d_call: NA; j_call: TRBJ2-3; v_call: TRBV5-1; clone_size: NA; cdr3_aa: CASSLALAGTDTQYF; cdr3_nt: TGCGCCAGCAGCTTGGCACTAGCTGGCACAGATACGCAGTATTTT
d_call: NA; j_call: TRBJ2-1; v_call: TRBV6-2/TRBV6-3; clone_size: NA; cdr3_aa: CASSYSRGSYNEQFF; cdr3_nt: TGTGCCAGCAGTTACTCGAGAGGGTCGTACAATGAGCAGTTCTTC
d_call: NA; j_call: TRBJ1-2; v_call: TRBV19; clone_size: NA; cdr3_aa: CASTAGLIRHGYTF; cdr3_nt: TGTGCCAGTACCGCGGGACTTATCCGACATGGCTACACCTTC
d_call: TRBD1; j_call: TRBJ1-4; v_call: TRBV28; clone_size: once; cdr3_aa: CASSPTGGDNEKLFF; cdr3_nt: TGTGCCAGTAGTCCCACAGGGGGAGATAATGAAAAACTGTTTTTT
d_call: TRBD1; j_call: TRBJ1-3; v_call: TRBV11-2; clone_size: NA; cdr3_aa: CASSLRQGNSGNTIYF; cdr3_nt: TGTGCCAGCAGCTTAAGACAGGGGAACTCTGGAAACACCATATATTTT
d_call: NA; j_call: TRBJ1-1; v_call: TRBV6-6; clone_size: NA; cdr3_aa: CASTSGAVWGTEAFF; cdr3_nt: TGTGCCAGCACCTCAGGGGCCGTCTGGGGCACTGAAGCTTTCTTT
d_call: NA; j_call: TRBJ1-5; v_call: TRBV6-2/TRBV6-3; clone_size: NA; cdr3_aa: CASSSARDFNQPQHF; cdr3_nt: TGTGCCAGCAGTTCCGCCCGGGACTTCAATCAGCCCCAGCATTTT
d_call: NA; j_call: TRBJ1-6; v_call: TRBV7-2; clone_size: few; cdr3_aa: CASSPQRLDNSPLHF; cdr3_nt: TGTGCCAGCAGCCCGCAGCGGTTGGATAATTCACCCCTCCACTTT
d_call: NA; j_call: TRBJ2-1; v_call: TRBV2; clone_size: once; cdr3_aa: CASSETRFRFF; cdr3_nt: TGTGCCAGCAGTGAGACTAGATTCCGCTTCTTC
d_call: NA; j_call: TRBJ1-1; v_call: TRBV18; clone_size: NA; cdr3_aa: CASSPQETVARLAFF; cdr3_nt: TGTGCCAGCTCACCCCAAGAGACAGTCGCGCGGCTAGCTTTCTTT
d_call: NA; j_call: TRBJ2-2; v_call: TRBV5-6; clone_size: NA; cdr3_aa: CASSRGGPNANTGELFF; cdr3_nt: TGTGCCAGCAGCCGAGGGGGTCCTAACGCGAACACCGGGGAGCTGTTTTTT
d_call: TRBD1; j_call: TRBJ2-2; v_call: TRBV10-3; clone_size: few; cdr3_aa: CAISRDRNSNGELFF; cdr3_nt: TGTGCCATCAGCCGGGACAGGAATTCAAACGGGGAGCTGTTTTTT
d_call: NA; j_call: TRBJ1-1; v_call: TRBV5-6; clone_size: NA; cdr3_aa: CASSFRQVGTEAFF; cdr3_nt: TGTGCCAGCAGCTTCCGACAGGTGGGCACTGAAGCTTTCTTT